A single sample gave rise to the 17 T cell receptor beta chains below, sequenced in a study of T cells expressing NK-cell markers. TCRdb re-called the 5' RACE reads and shows each CDR3 protein once, DNA omitted. This sample lists about 460,000 distinct CDR3 sequences; its ten largest clones have around 1.4%. The specimen was blood T cells: a sorted CD56 or NKG2C T cell subset, CD4+ or CD8+ T cells, or bulk PBMC T cells (not recorded which). These receptors all come from a woman aged 50 to 65 in good health.

This CDR3 is CASSLWRQSGGYTF. The V call is TRBV12-3 or TRBV12-4, the J call TRBJ1-2. The CDR3 spans 14 residues.

This chain connects TRBV6-1 to TRBJ2-1; TCRdb selects TRBD2, and the lack of DNA leaves this call unchecked. This CDR3 spans 15 amino acids. Germline V gene data show CDR1 as MNHNS and CDR2 as SASEGT. This chain's CDR3 is CASSAGTSGANEQFF.

J is TRBJ1-3 and V is TRBV9. This CDR3 has 15 amino acids. Germline lookup yields CDR1 SGDLS and CDR2 YYNGEE. CDR3 sequence: CASSGVGDSGNTIYF.

The chain links TRBV7-2 to TRBJ2-4; TCRdb outputs TRBD1, but without DNA this stays unchecked. Germline CDR1 SGHTA, CDR2 FQGNSA. This CDR3 is 17 amino acids long. CDR3 sequence reads: CASSLVFGTVAKNIQYF.

The chain uses TRBV29-1 and TRBJ1-4. CDR1 is SQVTM, CDR2 ANQGSEA, per germline. The CDR3 sequence is 13 residues long. The CDR3 sequence is CSALTIANEKLFF.

The chain carries TRBV12-3 or TRBV12-4 and TRBJ1-2; the D gene TCRdb calls, TRBD1, cannot be checked with no DNA. This CDR3 region has 13 residues. The CDR3: CASSLRQGGGYTF.

The V call is TRBV4-1, the J call TRBJ2-5; lacking DNA, the TRBD2 call made by TCRdb goes unchecked. CDR1 and CDR2 from the germline V gene are MGHRA and YSYEKL. This CDR3 is 15 amino acids long. CDR3 loop: CASSQGREGRETQYF.

This chain uses TRBV10-2 with TRBJ2-1; TCRdb calls TRBD1, which cannot be checked without DNA. This CDR3 spans 16 amino acids. Germline V gene lookup returns CDR1 WSHSY and CDR2 SAAADI. The CDR3 sequence: CASSEITGTGEDEQFF.

The CDR3 here is CASSQDPVADTQYF. The chain links TRBV4-2 to TRBJ2-3. This CDR3 has 14 residues. In germline, CDR1 is LGHNA, CDR2 YNFKEQ.

This chain connects TRBV5-1 to TRBJ2-5; the D call of TRBD2 rests on TCRdb alone, since no DNA is present to check it. The CDR3 is 17 amino acids. Germline values: CDR1 SGHRS, CDR2 YFSETQ. The CDR3 sequence is CASSLGASGNHQETQYF.

The chain links TRBV3-1 to TRBJ1-1. CDR3 length equals 17 residues. CDR1 LGHDT and CDR2 YNNKEL come from the germline V gene (reference sequence). The CDR3 loop reads CASSQDRNRLMNTEAFF.

The chain combines TRBV27 with TRBJ1-5; TCRdb lists TRBD1, though no DNA is available to test this call. This CDR3 spans 15 amino acids. CDR1 and CDR2 (germline): MNHEY, SMNVEV (reference sequence). CDR3: CASIKDQGVHQPQHF.

The rearrangement uses TRBV20-1 and TRBJ2-5; TCRdb returns TRBD1, unconfirmable since there is no DNA. Germline V gives CDR1 DFQATT, CDR2 SNEGSKA (reference sequence). The CDR3 covers 16 residues. CDR3 residues: CSARFVDSHKGETQYF.

The V gene is TRBV5-1, the J gene TRBJ1-5; TCRdb lists TRBD1, though no DNA is available to test this call. Germline CDR1 is SGHRS and CDR2 is YFSETQ. CDR3 length equals 14 residues. CDR3 protein: CASSLTGENQPQHF.

The V and J genes are TRBV7-8 and TRBJ2-3; TCRdb gives TRBD2 as the D gene, but with no DNA this cannot be confirmed. The CDR3 contains 13 residues. Germline values: CDR1 SGHVS, CDR2 FQNEAQ. CDR3: CASSFSLADTQYF.

J is TRBJ2-1 and V is TRBV7-8; with no DNA, the TCRdb D assignment of TRBD2 cannot be verified. The CDR3 has 15 residues. Germline V gene sequence: CDR1 SGHVS, CDR2 FQNEAQ. CDR3: CASSLRTTSYNEQFF.

J is TRBJ2-4 and V is TRBV27. This CDR3 region has 14 residues. Germline loops: CDR1 MNHEY, CDR2 SMNVEV (reference sequence). The CDR3 loop is CASTKTLAKNIQYF.